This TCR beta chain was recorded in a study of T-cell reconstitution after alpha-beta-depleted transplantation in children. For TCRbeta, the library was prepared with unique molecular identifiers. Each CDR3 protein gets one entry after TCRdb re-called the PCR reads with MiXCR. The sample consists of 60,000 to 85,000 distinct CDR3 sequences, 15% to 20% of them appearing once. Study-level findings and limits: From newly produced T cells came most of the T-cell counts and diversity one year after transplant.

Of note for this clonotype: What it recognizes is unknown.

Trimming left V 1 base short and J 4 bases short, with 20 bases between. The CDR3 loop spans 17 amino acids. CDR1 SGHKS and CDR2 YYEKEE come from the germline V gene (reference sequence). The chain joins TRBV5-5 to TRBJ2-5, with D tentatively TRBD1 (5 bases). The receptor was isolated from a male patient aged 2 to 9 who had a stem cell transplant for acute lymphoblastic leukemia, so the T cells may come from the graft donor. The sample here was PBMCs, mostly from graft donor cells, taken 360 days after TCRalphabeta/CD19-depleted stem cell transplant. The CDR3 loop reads CASSLPRAGGHGETQYF. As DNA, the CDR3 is TGTGCCAGCAGCTTGCCAAGAGCCGGTGGACATGGAGAGACCCAGTACTTC.